This paragraph covers one T cell receptor (beta chain) sequence. Its antigen remains unidentified. Vbeta (60) and Jbeta (13) primers were used in the PCR. Clones were sequenced by immunoSEQ multiplex PCR, and TCRdb holds only the in-frame ones, with some missing. The sample has some 40,000 clones. This CDR3 has 14 residues. CDR1 is SGHDN and CDR2 is FVKESK in the germline V gene. After removal of 4 bases from V and 2 bases from J, the junction contained 3 bases not matched to a gene. The data are from a study of cytomegalovirus exposure and HLA in healthy donors. Study context: There were nearly 120 million unique TCR beta sequences, drawn from roughly 200 million T cells, in an earlier analysis. Whole-study results and caveats: Later on, an analysis tied 15,000 to 20,000 TCR beta sequences to HLA alleles at 0.05 false discovery rate. For most subjects, TCR beta sequences were reported to predict HLA-A and HLA-B alleles with accuracy.

This sequence joins TRBV14 and TRBJ2-7; 9 bases fit TRBD2. This sequence originates from a male donor in good health and CMV-seronegative. Sequenced material: PBMCs. DNA for the CDR3: TGTGCCAGCAGCCTTAGCGGGGGCCCCTACGAGCAGTACTTC. Translated: CASSLSGGPYEQYF.